This TCR beta chain was recovered during a study of T cell clonality in common variable immunodeficiency. This clone showed up many times. Its antigen is not identified. The read stops 3 residues short of the end of the CDR3; the missing end is completed from the germline J gene. Assay used: immunoSEQ multiplex PCR; TCRdb lists only in-frame clones, some missing. The sample holds about 21,000 clones, and no clone turns up only once. There are 15 residues in the CDR3. Trimming took 4 bases from V and 4 from J, leaving 18 bases between them. Germline CDR1 is SGHRS and CDR2 is YFSETQ. CVID subjects were neither ill nor on immunomodulatory or immunosuppressive medication at sampling. Points from the study as a whole: CVID subjects shared fewer TCRbeta clones than healthy controls did. In common variable immunodeficiency, TCR beta chains reportedly carried fewer deletions and N-nucleotide insertions.

The rearrangement joins TRBV5-1 to TRBJ2-7; D is unclear. Sequences were obtained from peripheral blood mononuclear cells. The receptor was isolated from a human donor with common variable immunodeficiency. The CDR3: CASSPVVSLRYEQYF. The sequenced CDR3 bases are TGCGCCAGCAGCCCGGTTGTGAGTCTGCGGTACGAG.